The rows below give T cell receptor beta chains drawn from one sample of a study of blood T cell repertoires in COVID-19. The table came from immunoSEQ multiplex PCR; TCRdb's copy has only in-frame clones and leaves some out. The data contain under 250,000 clones, just under 85% of them singletons. The sequenced sample was peripheral blood. The receptors stem from a man between 45 and 60 years old with acute or convalescent COVID-19. Both conserved end residues are part of each CDR3. The order of the fields is V gene, J gene, clone size, D gene, CDR3 protein, CDR3 DNA. The D gene is left open where the match is weak. Where a row states a size, it is once, few, many or the class of an expanded clone; other rows omit it.

TRBV9	TRBJ1-2	.	TRBD1	CASSVEEQGVYGYTF	TGTGCCAGCAGCGTAGAGGAACAGGGGGTCTATGGCTACACCTTC
TRBV6-5	TRBJ1-5	.	.	CASRSGQPAQPQHF	TGTGCCAGCAGATCCGGACAACCCGCTCAGCCCCAGCATTTT
TRBV6-5	TRBJ2-2	.	.	CASSPSGAGELFF	TGTGCCAGCAGTCCCTCGGGGGCCGGGGAGCTGTTTTTT
TRBV28	TRBJ2-4	.	.	CASSRQAKNIQYF	TGTGCCAGCAGCCGACAGGCCAAAAACATTCAGTACTTC
TRBV18	TRBJ2-6	.	TRBD1	CASSPPGGATGAGANVLTF	TGTGCCAGCTCACCACCGGGGGGCGCGACAGGGGCTGGGGCCAACGTCCTGACTTTC
TRBV30	TRBJ1-1	.	.	CAWSGELLNTEAFF	TGTGCCTGGAGTGGAGAACTGCTGAACACTGAAGCTTTCTTT
TRBV27	TRBJ2-7	few	.	CASSFYSSYEQYF	TGTGCCAGCAGTTTTTACAGCTCCTACGAGCAGTACTTC
TRBV11-2	TRBJ2-1	.	TRBD1	CASKGQDYNEQFF	TGTGCCAGCAAGGGACAGGACTACAATGAGCAGTTCTTC
TRBV9	TRBJ1-6	few	.	CASSLEVGSYNSPLHF	TGTGCCAGCAGCTTAGAAGTCGGCTCCTATAATTCACCCCTCCACTTT
TRBV13	TRBJ2-7	once	TRBD2	CASSLSGATLGPYEQYF	TGTGCCAGCAGCCTTAGCGGGGCGACCCTCGGGCCCTACGAGCAGTACTTC
TRBV13	TRBJ2-2	.	TRBD1	CASSFSDRVVTRELFF	TGTGCCAGCAGCTTCTCGGACAGGGTCGTAACCCGGGAGCTGTTTTTT
TRBV5-6	TRBJ2-7	.	TRBD1	CASSLERGLYEQYF	TGTGCCAGCAGCTTGGAGAGGGGGCTCTACGAGCAGTACTTC
TRBV18	TRBJ2-2	.	.	CASSPGQNTGELFF	TGTGCCAGCTCACCGGGCCAGAACACCGGGGAGCTGTTTTTT
TRBV3-1/TRBV3-2	TRBJ1-1	.	.	CASSYDRNTEAFF	TGTGCCAGCAGTTATGACAGGAACACTGAAGCTTTCTTT
TRBV19	TRBJ1-5	.	TRBD1	CASSISTGGYQPQHF	TGTGCCAGTAGTATATCGACAGGGGGCTACCAGCCCCAGCATTTT
TRBV2	TRBJ1-1	.	.	CASSSGSVTSGAFF	TGTGCCAGCAGTTCCGGGTCCGTCACCTCGGGGGCTTTCTTT
TRBV5-8	TRBJ1-5	.	TRBD1	CASRYWGTGGYQPQHF	TGTGCCAGCAGATACTGGGGGACAGGGGGGTATCAGCCCCAGCATTTT
TRBV9	TRBJ1-2	.	.	CASTFQEGNYGYTF	TGTGCCAGCACCTTCCAGGAGGGGAACTATGGCTACACCTTC
TRBV7-3	TRBJ2-3	.	TRBD2	CASRLNPGGEGTQYF	TGTGCCAGCAGATTAAATCCGGGGGGTGAAGGTACGCAGTATTTT
TRBV4-2	TRBJ2-2	.	TRBD2	CASSLEPVISGRPNTGELFF	TGTGCCAGCAGCCTGGAGCCCGTGATTAGCGGGAGGCCGAACACCGGGGAGCTGTTTTTT
TRBV28	TRBJ1-5	.	TRBD1	CASRLAGQLGQPQHF	TGTGCCAGCAGACTCGCGGGACAGCTAGGGCAGCCCCAGCATTTT
TRBV6-5	TRBJ2-1	.	TRBD1	CASRPRTGSYNEQFF	TGTGCCAGCAGGCCCCGGACAGGCTCTTACAATGAGCAGTTCTTC
TRBV6-1	TRBJ1-2	few	.	CASSEALPGRGGGYGYTF	TGTGCCAGCAGTGAAGCTCTCCCTGGGAGGGGAGGAGGCTATGGCTACACCTTC
TRBV28	TRBJ1-5	.	TRBD1	CASSMTGVSNQPQHF	TGTGCCAGCAGTATGACAGGGGTGAGCAATCAGCCCCAGCATTTT
TRBV6-1	TRBJ2-5	.	.	CASSEAASETQYF	TGTGCCAGCAGTGAAGCGGCATCGGAGACCCAGTACTTC
TRBV9	TRBJ2-1	.	.	CASSVDRRHEQFF	TGTGCCAGCAGCGTAGACAGGCGGCATGAGCAGTTCTTC
TRBV2	TRBJ1-1	.	TRBD1	CASSNQGETEAFF	TGTGCCAGCAGTAATCAGGGGGAAACTGAAGCTTTCTTT
TRBV19	TRBJ1-5	few	.	CASSSQGSNQPQHF	TGTGCCAGTAGTAGTCAGGGTAGCAATCAGCCCCAGCATTTT
TRBV9	TRBJ2-2	.	TRBD2	CASSAQLAGVSGELFF	TGTGCCAGCAGCGCCCAGCTAGCGGGAGTTTCCGGGGAGCTGTTTTTT
TRBV4-2	TRBJ2-7	once	TRBD1	CASSQEGRTGIFNEQYF	TGTGCCAGCAGCCAAGAGGGCCGGACAGGGATCTTCAACGAGCAGTACTTC
TRBV7-3	TRBJ2-1	.	TRBD1	CASSLTQGTNEQFF	TGTGCCAGCAGCTTAACACAGGGGACCAATGAGCAGTTCTTC
TRBV19	TRBJ2-2	.	TRBD1	CASSILGQVVRVF	TGTGCCAGTAGTATTCTTGGACAGGTCGTCCGAGTTTTT
TRBV3-1/TRBV3-2	TRBJ1-5	.	.	CASSTGFSGNQPQHF	TGTGCCAGCAGCACCGGGTTCAGTGGAAATCAGCCCCAGCATTTT
TRBV19	TRBJ2-5	.	.	CASSTGIQETQYF	TGTGCCAGTAGTACAGGGATCCAAGAGACCCAGTACTTC
TRBV27	TRBJ2-1	.	TRBD2	CASSLSGNHYNEQFF	TGTGCCAGCAGCCTGAGCGGGAACCACTACAATGAGCAGTTCTTC
TRBV19	TRBJ1-1	.	.	CASSSRDSWNTEAFF	TGTGCCAGTAGTTCCCGGGACTCCTGGAACACTGAAGCTTTCTTT
TRBV11-3	TRBJ2-3	.	TRBD1	CASSVDRDLDTQYF	TGTGCCAGCAGCGTCGACAGGGACCTAGATACGCAGTATTTT
TRBV11-2	TRBJ2-6	few	.	CASSWAPGIGTGANVLTF	TGTGCCAGCAGCTGGGCCCCGGGGATAGGTACGGGGGCCAACGTCCTGACTTTC
TRBV5-1	TRBJ2-7	.	TRBD1	CASSLGQGAYEQYF	TGCGCCAGCAGCTTGGGACAGGGGGCTTACGAGCAGTACTTC
TRBV5-1	TRBJ1-1	.	TRBD1	CASAPRQGGSNTEAFF	TGCGCCAGCGCCCCACGACAGGGAGGATCGAACACTGAAGCTTTCTTT
TRBV2	TRBJ1-3	.	.	CASSELREGNTIYF	TGTGCCAGCAGTGAACTACGCGAGGGAAACACCATATATTTT
TRBV11-2	TRBJ2-7	.	TRBD2	CASSLGYLAGGSYEQYF	TGTGCCAGCAGCTTAGGTTACCTAGCGGGAGGCTCCTACGAGCAGTACTTC
TRBV25-1	TRBJ1-6	.	.	CASSFSVNSPLHF	TGTGCCAGCAGTTTTTCCGTCAATTCACCCCTCCACTTT
TRBV11-3	TRBJ2-7	few	TRBD1	CASSTRTGQDYEQYF	TGTGCCAGCAGCACTCGGACAGGGCAGGACTACGAGCAGTACTTC
TRBV2	TRBJ2-6	.	.	CASSEEGSGANVLTF	TGTGCCAGCAGTGAGGAGGGCTCTGGGGCCAACGTCCTGACTTTC
TRBV12-5	TRBJ2-5	.	TRBD1	CASGATGGAAETQYF	TGTGCTAGTGGTGCCACAGGGGGCGCGGCGGAGACCCAGTACTTC
TRBV29-1	TRBJ2-2	once	TRBD2	CSVLGLAGVDTGELFF	TGCAGCGTTCTTGGACTAGCGGGAGTCGACACCGGGGAGCTGTTTTTT
TRBV9	TRBJ2-1	.	.	CASSVAAGVREQFF	TGTGCCAGCAGCGTAGCTGCCGGGGTACGTGAGCAGTTCTTC
TRBV11-2	TRBJ1-3	.	TRBD1	CASSIGTGSGNTIYF	TGTGCCAGCAGCATTGGGACAGGGTCTGGAAACACCATATATTTT
TRBV5-1	TRBJ2-3	few	TRBD1	CASSLGTGTGPTDTQYF	TGCGCCAGCAGCTTGGGTACCGGGACAGGGCCCACAGATACGCAGTATTTT
TRBV30	TRBJ2-6	.	TRBD1	CAFRRDRASNVLTF	TGTGCCTTTCGCCGGGACAGGGCCTCAAACGTCCTGACTTTC
TRBV11-3	TRBJ1-4	.	.	CASSLYGGREKLFF	TGTGCCAGCAGCTTATACGGGGGGCGCGAAAAACTGTTTTTT
TRBV27	TRBJ2-7	.	TRBD2	CASSRTSGRAAVYEQYF	TGTGCCAGCAGTAGGACTAGCGGGAGGGCCGCGGTCTACGAGCAGTACTTC